A selection of T cell receptor beta chains follows, all from one sample in a study of cytomegalovirus exposure and HLA in healthy donors. Data came from immunoSEQ multiplex PCR; TCRdb stores just in-frame clones and leaves some out. This table has some 130,000 clones, approximately 80% appearing once. What was sequenced was PBMCs. The receptors were sampled from a female donor in good health and CMV-seropositive. The CDR3 runs from the conserved cysteine through the conserved F or W. Fields, in order: clone size, V gene, J gene, D gene, CDR3 DNA, CDR3 protein. A D gene is named only where the DNA matches it firmly. Part of the rows lack a size; the others show once, few, many or a class for expanded clones.

clone size: .
V gene: TRBV6-5
J gene: TRBJ1-2
D gene: TRBD1
CDR3 DNA: TGTGCCAGCAGTAAGACAGGGGATGGCTACACCTTC
CDR3 protein: CASSKTGDGYTF

clone size: .
V gene: TRBV6-1
J gene: TRBJ2-7
D gene: TRBD1
CDR3 DNA: TGTGCCACCAATCGGGACAGGACCTACGAGCAGTACTTC
CDR3 protein: CATNRDRTYEQYF

clone size: .
V gene: TRBV27
J gene: TRBJ1-6
D gene: TRBD1
CDR3 DNA: TGTGCCAGCAGTTCCAGACAGGGTAATTCACCCCTCCACTTT
CDR3 protein: CASSSRQGNSPLHF

clone size: .
V gene: TRBV27
J gene: TRBJ2-7
D gene: .
CDR3 DNA: TGTGCCAGCAGAAGAACGGGGGAAGAGCAGTACTTC
CDR3 protein: CASRRTGEEQYF

clone size: .
V gene: TRBV5-1
J gene: TRBJ2-7
D gene: TRBD1
CDR3 DNA: TGCGCCAGCAGCTTGCGGACAGGGGCGGGGGAGCAGTACTTC
CDR3 protein: CASSLRTGAGEQYF

clone size: .
V gene: TRBV11-2
J gene: TRBJ1-2
D gene: .
CDR3 DNA: TGTGCCAGCAGCTCGACAGTCTATGGCTACACCTTC
CDR3 protein: CASSSTVYGYTF

clone size: .
V gene: TRBV5-1
J gene: TRBJ2-1
D gene: .
CDR3 DNA: TGCGCCAGCAGCCCCCTCGGGGGAGGGGGAAATGAGCAGTTCTTC
CDR3 protein: CASSPLGGGGNEQFF

clone size: .
V gene: TRBV5-1
J gene: TRBJ1-2
D gene: TRBD1
CDR3 DNA: TGCGCCAGCAGCTCGTCACAGGGGTGGGGAATTAACTATGGCTACACCTTC
CDR3 protein: CASSSSQGWGINYGYTF

clone size: .
V gene: TRBV14
J gene: TRBJ1-6
D gene: .
CDR3 DNA: TGTGCCAGCAGCCAAGTAGGGGTTTCACCCCTCCACTTT
CDR3 protein: CASSQVGVSPLHF

clone size: .
V gene: TRBV4-1
J gene: TRBJ2-5
D gene: TRBD2
CDR3 DNA: TGCGCCAGCAGCCAAGACACTAGCGGGGGGGCGGAGACCCAGTACTTC
CDR3 protein: CASSQDTSGGAETQYF

clone size: medium-sized
V gene: TRBV19
J gene: TRBJ1-1
D gene: TRBD1
CDR3 DNA: TGTGCCACAAGGGACAGCCCGGGGCTTTCTGAAGCTTTCTTT
CDR3 protein: CATRDSPGLSEAFF

clone size: .
V gene: TRBV6-1
J gene: TRBJ1-4
D gene: .
CDR3 DNA: TGTGCCAGCAGGGAACCAGGCCTTAATGAAAAACTGTTTTTT
CDR3 protein: CASREPGLNEKLFF

clone size: once
V gene: TRBV6-6
J gene: TRBJ1-2
D gene: .
CDR3 DNA: TGTGCCAGCAGGGACACAGGGTACGATGGCTACACCTTC
CDR3 protein: CASRDTGYDGYTF

clone size: few
V gene: TRBV7-3
J gene: TRBJ1-1
D gene: TRBD1
CDR3 DNA: TGTGCCAGCAGTTCTTACAGGGGCACTGAAGCTTTCTTT
CDR3 protein: CASSSYRGTEAFF

clone size: .
V gene: TRBV7-2
J gene: TRBJ2-3
D gene: .
CDR3 DNA: TGTGCCAGCAGCTTAGGCGGGTTCACAGATACGCAGTATTTT
CDR3 protein: CASSLGGFTDTQYF

clone size: once
V gene: TRBV11-2
J gene: TRBJ2-2
D gene: .
CDR3 DNA: TGTGCCAGCAGCTTAGGACAGTATAACACCGGGGAGCTGTTTTTT
CDR3 protein: CASSLGQYNTGELFF

clone size: .
V gene: TRBV4-2
J gene: TRBJ2-7
D gene: TRBD1
CDR3 DNA: TGTGCCAGCAGCCAAGATCTGGACAGGGTAGCCTACGAGCAGTACTTC
CDR3 protein: CASSQDLDRVAYEQYF

clone size: .
V gene: TRBV27
J gene: TRBJ2-7
D gene: .
CDR3 DNA: TGTGCCAGCAGTCCCCGCGACTTTCACGAGCAGTACTTC
CDR3 protein: CASSPRDFHEQYF

clone size: .
V gene: TRBV6-5
J gene: TRBJ1-2
D gene: TRBD1
CDR3 DNA: TGTGCCAGCGGGGATACAGGGGAGAACTATGGCTACACCTTC
CDR3 protein: CASGDTGENYGYTF

clone size: .
V gene: TRBV19
J gene: TRBJ2-5
D gene: TRBD1
CDR3 DNA: TGTGCCACCTGGGGAGGACAGGGCGGTCGAGAGACCCAGTACTTC
CDR3 protein: CATWGGQGGRETQYF

clone size: .
V gene: TRBV9
J gene: TRBJ2-1
D gene: TRBD1
CDR3 DNA: TGTGCCAGCAACCCCACAGGGGGCCCCTACAATGAGCAGTTCTTC
CDR3 protein: CASNPTGGPYNEQFF

clone size: many
V gene: TRBV6-5
J gene: TRBJ2-7
D gene: .
CDR3 DNA: TGTGCCAGCAGTCTTGACAGGTACGAGCAGTACTTC
CDR3 protein: CASSLDRYEQYF

clone size: .
V gene: TRBV7-9
J gene: TRBJ2-7
D gene: .
CDR3 DNA: TGTGCCAGCAGCTTAGCGCGAAGCGCTAGCTCCCGCTACGAGCAGTACTTC
CDR3 protein: CASSLARSASSRYEQYF

clone size: .
V gene: TRBV28
J gene: TRBJ2-3
D gene: TRBD1
CDR3 DNA: TGTGCCAGCAGCCTGACAGGGGTTACAGATACGCAGTATTTT
CDR3 protein: CASSLTGVTDTQYF

clone size: .
V gene: TRBV7-9
J gene: TRBJ1-4
D gene: TRBD1
CDR3 DNA: TGTGCCAGCAGCCTAGCCGGGACAGGCACTGAAAAACTGTTTTTT
CDR3 protein: CASSLAGTGTEKLFF

clone size: .
V gene: TRBV7-3
J gene: TRBJ1-1
D gene: .
CDR3 DNA: TGTGCCAGCAGCTTAAACAGGGAGGGCACTGAAGCTTTCTTT
CDR3 protein: CASSLNREGTEAFF

clone size: few
V gene: TRBV27
J gene: TRBJ2-3
D gene: .
CDR3 DNA: TGTGCCAGCAGTCCTGCCGGGACTTCGTACACAGATACGCAGTATTTT
CDR3 protein: CASSPAGTSYTDTQYF